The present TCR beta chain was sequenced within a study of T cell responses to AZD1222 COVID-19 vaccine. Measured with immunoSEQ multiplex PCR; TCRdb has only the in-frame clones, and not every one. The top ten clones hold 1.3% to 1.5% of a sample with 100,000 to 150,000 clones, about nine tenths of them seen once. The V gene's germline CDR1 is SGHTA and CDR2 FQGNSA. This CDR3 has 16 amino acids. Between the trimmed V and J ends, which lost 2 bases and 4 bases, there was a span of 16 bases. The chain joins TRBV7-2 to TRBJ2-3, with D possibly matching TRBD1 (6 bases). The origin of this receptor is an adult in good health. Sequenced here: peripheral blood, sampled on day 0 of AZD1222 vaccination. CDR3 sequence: CASSLRGGTPADTQYF. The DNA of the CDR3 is TGTGCCAGCAGCTTAAGAGGGGGAACTCCCGCAGATACGCAGTATTTT.